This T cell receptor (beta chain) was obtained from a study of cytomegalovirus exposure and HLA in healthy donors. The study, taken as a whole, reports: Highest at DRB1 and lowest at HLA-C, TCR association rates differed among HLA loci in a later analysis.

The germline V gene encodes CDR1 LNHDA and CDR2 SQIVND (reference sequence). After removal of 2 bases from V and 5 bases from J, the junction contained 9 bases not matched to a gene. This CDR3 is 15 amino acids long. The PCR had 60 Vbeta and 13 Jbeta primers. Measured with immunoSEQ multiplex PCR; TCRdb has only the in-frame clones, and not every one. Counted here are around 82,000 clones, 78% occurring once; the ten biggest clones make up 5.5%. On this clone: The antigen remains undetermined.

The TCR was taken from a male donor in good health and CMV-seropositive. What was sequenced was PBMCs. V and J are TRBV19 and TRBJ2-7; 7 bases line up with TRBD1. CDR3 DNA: TGTGCCAGTAGTATACTCCGGGACAGTCGCCACGAGCAGTACTTC. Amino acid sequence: CASSILRDSRHEQYF.